Listed below are T cell receptor beta chains from one sample, sequenced in a study of blood T cell repertoires in COVID-19. The method was immunoSEQ multiplex PCR; TCRdb's version includes in-frame clones alone and lacks a portion of them. This table holds about 220,000 clones, 70% to 85% found once. Sequences were obtained from PBMCs or T cells enriched from blood (not recorded which). Every receptor here comes from a woman in her thirties or forties with acute COVID-19. The CDR3 runs from the conserved cysteine through the conserved F or W. Each record gives: J gene, D gene, clone size, V gene, CDR3 protein, CDR3 DNA. D genes are given only for firm matches. The size entry is marked missing in some rows and otherwise reads once, few, many or a size class.

TRBJ1-5,NA,NA,TRBV27,CASSVIQGQPQHF,TGTGCCAGCAGTGTTATACAGGGACAGCCCCAGCATTTT
TRBJ2-3,TRBD2,NA,TRBV3-1/TRBV3-2,CASSGWAGAADTQYF,TGTGCCAGCAGCGGGTGGGCGGGAGCGGCGGATACGCAGTATTTT
TRBJ2-1,TRBD1,NA,TRBV7-6,CASSLDRGSYNEQFF,TGTGCCAGCAGCTTGGACAGGGGCTCCTACAATGAGCAGTTCTTC
TRBJ2-3,TRBD2,NA,TRBV15,CATSRGGSGGTDTQYF,TGTGCCACCAGCAGAGGCGGGAGTGGGGGGACAGATACGCAGTATTTT
TRBJ2-5,TRBD2,NA,TRBV6-5,CASRPGTRQETQYF,TGTGCCAGCAGACCCGGGACTAGACAAGAGACCCAGTACTTC
TRBJ2-3,NA,NA,TRBV3-1/TRBV3-2,CASSQVGGAADTQYF,TGTGCCAGCAGCCAAGTGGGCGGGGCTGCAGATACGCAGTATTTT
TRBJ1-2,TRBD1,once,TRBV7-9,CASSSGQPNYGYTF,TGTGCCAGCAGCTCGGGACAGCCTAACTATGGCTACACCTTC
TRBJ2-7,NA,NA,TRBV13,CASSFRSEAEQYF,TGTGCCAGCAGCTTTCGGTCGGAGGCCGAGCAGTACTTC
TRBJ2-1,TRBD2,NA,TRBV19,CASSGASGSPTYNEQFF,TGTGCCAGTAGTGGCGCTAGCGGGAGCCCAACCTACAATGAGCAGTTCTTC
TRBJ1-6,NA,NA,TRBV5-5,CASSLVAASSYNSPLHF,TGTGCCAGCAGCTTGGTTGCAGCTAGCTCCTATAATTCACCCCTCCACTTT
TRBJ1-4,TRBD1,NA,TRBV30,CAWSVLDRGEKLFF,TGTGCCTGGAGTGTATTGGACAGGGGTGAAAAACTGTTTTTT
TRBJ1-6,NA,few,TRBV19,CASSFPGQVNSPLHF,TGTGCCAGTAGTTTCCCGGGACAAGTTAATTCACCCCTCCACTTT
TRBJ2-2,NA,NA,TRBV6-5,CASSRTGPGIGELFF,TGTGCCAGCAGCCGAACAGGGCCCGGAATCGGGGAGCTGTTTTTT
TRBJ1-5,NA,NA,TRBV19,CASSPYSTGYSNQPQHF,TGTGCCAGTAGTCCCTACTCAACAGGCTATAGCAATCAGCCCCAGCATTTT
TRBJ2-7,NA,NA,TRBV6-5,CASSYLREYEQYF,TGTGCCAGCAGTTACTTACGGGAGTACGAGCAGTACTTC
TRBJ2-7,TRBD2,few,TRBV5-1,CASSLGLADVYEQYF,TGCGCCAGCAGCCTGGGACTAGCGGATGTATACGAGCAGTACTTC
TRBJ1-2,TRBD1,NA,TRBV5-5,CASSPRTGKGRGYTF,TGTGCCAGCAGCCCTCGGACAGGGAAGGGACGAGGCTACACCTTC
TRBJ2-2,NA,NA,TRBV2,CASKWQGNTAGELFF,TGTGCCAGCAAGTGGCAGGGGAACACCGCCGGGGAGCTGTTTTTT
TRBJ2-1,TRBD1,NA,TRBV29-1,CSVAGTGWDNEQFF,TGCAGCGTCGCCGGGACAGGGTGGGACAATGAGCAGTTCTTC
TRBJ2-1,TRBD2,NA,TRBV5-1,CASSLPSGSYNEQFF,TGCGCCAGCAGCTTACCTAGCGGGTCCTACAATGAGCAGTTCTTC
TRBJ2-7,NA,NA,TRBV27,CASSGVLSDEQYF,TGTGCCAGCAGTGGGGTGCTTAGCGACGAGCAGTACTTC
TRBJ2-7,TRBD2,NA,TRBV19,CASSIGTSGPDEQYF,TGTGCCAGTAGTATAGGAACTAGCGGACCAGACGAGCAGTACTTC
TRBJ2-5,TRBD2,NA,TRBV4-2,CASSQSSGGPQETQYF,TGTGCCAGCAGCCAGTCTAGCGGGGGTCCCCAAGAGACCCAGTACTTC
TRBJ2-2,TRBD2,NA,TRBV3-1/TRBV3-2,CASSQTTSGRVGELFF,TGTGCCAGCAGCCAGACCACTAGCGGGAGGGTCGGGGAGCTGTTTTTT
TRBJ1-4,TRBD1,NA,TRBV7-2,CASSKGQGSEKLFF,TGTGCCAGCAGCAAGGGACAGGGGAGTGAAAAACTGTTTTTT
TRBJ1-3,TRBD1,NA,TRBV9,CASSVTGTGSNTIYF,TGTGCCAGCAGCGTAACCGGGACAGGGTCGAACACCATATATTTT